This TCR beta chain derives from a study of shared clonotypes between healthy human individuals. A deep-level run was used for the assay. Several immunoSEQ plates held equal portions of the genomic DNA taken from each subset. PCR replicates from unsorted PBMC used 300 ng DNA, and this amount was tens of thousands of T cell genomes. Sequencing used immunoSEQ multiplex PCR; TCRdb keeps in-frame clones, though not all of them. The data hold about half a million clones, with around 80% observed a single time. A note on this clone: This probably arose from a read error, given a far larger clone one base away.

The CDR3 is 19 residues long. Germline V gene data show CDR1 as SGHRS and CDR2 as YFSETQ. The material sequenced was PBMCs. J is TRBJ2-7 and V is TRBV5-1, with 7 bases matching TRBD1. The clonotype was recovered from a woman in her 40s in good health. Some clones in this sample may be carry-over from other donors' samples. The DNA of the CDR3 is TGCGCCAGCAGCTTGTCCCGGGACAGACCATCCTTGGCCTCCTACGAGCAGCACTTC. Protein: CASSLSRDRPSLASYEQHF.